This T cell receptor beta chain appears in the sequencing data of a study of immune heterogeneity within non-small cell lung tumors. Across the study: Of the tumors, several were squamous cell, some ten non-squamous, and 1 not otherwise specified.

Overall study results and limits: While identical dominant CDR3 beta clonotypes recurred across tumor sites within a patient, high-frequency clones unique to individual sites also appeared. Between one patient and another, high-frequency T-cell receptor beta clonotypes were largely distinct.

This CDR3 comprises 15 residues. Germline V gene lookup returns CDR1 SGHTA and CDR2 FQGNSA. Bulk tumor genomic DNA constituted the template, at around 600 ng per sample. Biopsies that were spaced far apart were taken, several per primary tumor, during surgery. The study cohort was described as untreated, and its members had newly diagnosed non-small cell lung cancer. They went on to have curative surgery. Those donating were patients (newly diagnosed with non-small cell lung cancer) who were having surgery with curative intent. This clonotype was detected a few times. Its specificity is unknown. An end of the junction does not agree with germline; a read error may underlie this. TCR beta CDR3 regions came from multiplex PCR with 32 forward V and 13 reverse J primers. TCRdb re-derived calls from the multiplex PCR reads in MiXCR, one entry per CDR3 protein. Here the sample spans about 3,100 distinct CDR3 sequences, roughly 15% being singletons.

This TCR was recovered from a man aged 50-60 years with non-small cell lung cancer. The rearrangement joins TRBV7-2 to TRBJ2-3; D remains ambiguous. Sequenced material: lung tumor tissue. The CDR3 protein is CASSLSLFSTDAQYF. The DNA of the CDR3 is TGTGCCAGCAGCTTAAGTCTGTTTAGCACAGATGCGCAGTATTTT.